The 8 T cell receptor beta chains listed next were all sequenced from one sample in a study of PD-1 blockade in classical Hodgkin lymphoma. All the patients suffered relapse after autologous stem cell transplantation, and brentuximab vedotin exposure differed. Repertoires were generated with immunoSEQ multiplex PCR, while TCRdb's copy carries only in-frame clones and drops some. Of 75,000 to 100,000 clones listed, roughly 76% are singletons. Sequences were derived from peripheral blood mononuclear cells (PBMCs), sampled before the second cycle of nivolumab. Receptors originate from a human donor with classical Hodgkin lymphoma.

V and J are TRBV5-6 and TRBJ1-4, with D possibly matching TRBD1 (6 bases). The CDR3 runs 16 residues. The germline gives CDR1 SGHDT, CDR2 YYEEEE. V dropped 5 bases and J dropped 4 bases, with 18 bases sitting between them. The CDR3 region has the DNA TGTGCCAGCAGTCTATTGAGAGGGGGAAATAATGAAAAACTGTTTTTT. Residues: CASSLLRGGNNEKLFF. The full variable domain, in which reference TRBV5-6 and TRBJ1-4 provide the parts outside the CDR3, is DAGVTQSPTHLIKTRGQQVTLRCSPKSGHDTVSWYQQALGQGPQFIFQYYEEEERQRGNFPDRFSGHQFPNYSSELNVNALLLGDSALYLCASSLLRGGNNEKLFFGSGTQLSVL.

The gene calls are TRBV4-1 and TRBJ1-2, with a tentative D call TRBD1 (5 bases). The V gene lost 2 bases and the J gene lost 4 bases, with 14 bases spanning the gap. Germline CDR1 and CDR2: MGHRA and YSYEKL. CDR3 size: 15 residues. The CDR3 bases are TGCGCCAGCAGCCAACAGGGACCCTCGTTCTATGGCTACACCTTC. As protein: CASSQQGPSFYGYTF.

The gene calls are TRBV10-3 and TRBJ2-1, with 7 bases fitting TRBD2. Germline lookup yields CDR1 ENHRY and CDR2 SYGVKD. Germline trimming cut 6 bases from V and 3 bases from J; bases unmatched to any gene: 5. The CDR3 has 14 residues. The CDR3 here is CAIRSQRDYNEQFF. CDR3 DNA sequence: TGTGCCATCAGGTCCCAGCGGGACTACAATGAGCAGTTCTTC.

The CDR3 is CAWSYQVTETQYF. The CDR3, as DNA: TGTGCCTGGAGTTATCAGGTTACAGAGACCCAGTACTTC. V and J are TRBV30 and TRBJ2-5; D call uncertain. Germline V gene lookup returns CDR1 GTSNPN and CDR2 SVGIG (reference sequence). This CDR3 comprises 13 residues. Trimming removed 2 bases at V and 4 bases at J, with 11 bases between.

The rearrangement joins TRBV2 to TRBJ2-2; 8 bases are shared with TRBD1. CDR1 is SNHLY, CDR2 FYNNEI, per germline. The J segment lost 1 base and the V segment lost 6 bases, leaving 10 bases of the junction unmatched. The CDR3 extends over 17 amino acids. The CDR3 region is CASRPTSGTGNTGELFF. CDR3 sequence (DNA): TGTGCCAGCAGGCCCACCTCCGGGACAGGGAACACCGGGGAGCTGTTTTTT.

The CDR3, as DNA: TGTGCCAGCTCACCCGAGCTGAACACTGAAGCTTTCTTT. It specifies CASSPELNTEAFF. This chain links TRBV18 with TRBJ1-1; D is uncertain. The germline V and J ends were trimmed by 3 bases and 0 bases, with 5 bases remaining between them. Germline CDR1 reads KGHSH; CDR2 reads LQKENI. CDR3 length equals 13 residues. The variable domain in full, completed from reference TRBV18 and TRBJ1-1, reads NAGVMQNPRHLVRRRGQEARLRCSPMKGHSHVYWYRQLPEEGLKFMVYLQKENIIDESGMPKERFSAEFPKEGPSILRIQQVVRGDSAAYFCASSPELNTEAFFGQGTRLTVV.

This rearrangement joins TRBV5-5 to TRBJ1-6; 10 positions agree with TRBD1. V shed 4 bases and J 10 bases; nucleotides not matched to a gene: 8. This CDR3 has 15 amino acids. Germline loops: CDR1 SGHKS, CDR2 YYEKEE (reference sequence). The CDR3, as DNA: TGTGCCAGCAGCAAAACGACAGGGGGCGACTCACCCCTCCACTTT. Translating gives CASSKTTGGDSPLHF.

V gene TRBV7-7 combines with J gene TRBJ2-5; either TRBD1 or TRBD2 may fit D (5 bases each). Trimming took off 5 bases at V and 5 bases at J, with 15 bases between the two ends. The germline CDR1 and CDR2 sequences are SSHAT and FNYEAQ (reference sequence). CDR3 length: 14 residues. CDR3 sequence: CASSAAGEGETQYF. In DNA form, the CDR3 reads TGTGCCAGCAGCGCCGCCGGAGAGGGGGAGACCCAGTACTTC.